This TCR beta chain was sequenced in a study of T cell repertoires in cytomegalovirus infection. The wider study: Indicated by public TCR beta signatures were CMV infection and matching HLA type.

Study-level points and caveats: Clonotypes of TCR beta that were HLA-C-restricted and CMV-specific dominated the ex vivo response. People with CMV and the relevant HLA were identified by cumulative public TCR beta family frequency.

To note about this clonotype: Its antigen is unknown.

TCRdb re-called the reads through MiXCR, storing one row per CDR3 protein. The data hold hundreds of thousands of distinct CDR3 sequences, with 30% to 40% observed a single time. V lost 4 bases and J 6 bases, leaving 17 bases between the germline ends. The CDR3 consists of 14 residues. CDR1 and CDR2 (germline): SQVTM, ANQGSEA. This receptor was taken from a human donor in good health (CMV status not recorded). Some clones in this sample may be carry-over from other donors' samples. V and J are TRBV29-1 and TRBJ2-3; possibly TRBD2 for D (5 bases). The material sequenced was PBMCs. CDR3 protein: CSVVGRPVGDTQYF. The CDR3 DNA is TGCAGCGTTGTAGGGAGACCAGTAGGGGATACGCAGTATTTT.